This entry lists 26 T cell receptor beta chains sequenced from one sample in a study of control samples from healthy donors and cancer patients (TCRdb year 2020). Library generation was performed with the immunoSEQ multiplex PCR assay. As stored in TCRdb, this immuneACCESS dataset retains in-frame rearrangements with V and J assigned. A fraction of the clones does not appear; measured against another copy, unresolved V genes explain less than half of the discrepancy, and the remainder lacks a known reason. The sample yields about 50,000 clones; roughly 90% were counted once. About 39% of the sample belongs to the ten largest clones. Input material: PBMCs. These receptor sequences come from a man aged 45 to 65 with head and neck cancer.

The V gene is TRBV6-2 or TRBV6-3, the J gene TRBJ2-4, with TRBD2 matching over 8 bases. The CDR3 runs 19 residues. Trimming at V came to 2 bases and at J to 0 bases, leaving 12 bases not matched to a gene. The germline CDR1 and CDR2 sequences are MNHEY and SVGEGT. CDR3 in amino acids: CASSYEGGGPLLAKNIQYF. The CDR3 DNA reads TGTGCCAGCAGTTACGAAGGCGGGGGGCCGCTCTTAGCCAAAAACATTCAGTACTTC.

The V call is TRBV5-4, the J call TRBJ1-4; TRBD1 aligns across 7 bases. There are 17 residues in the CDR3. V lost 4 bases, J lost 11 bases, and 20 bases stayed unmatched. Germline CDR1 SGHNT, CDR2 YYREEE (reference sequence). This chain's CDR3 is CASSQRRTETGIGKLFF. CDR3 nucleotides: TGTGCCAGCAGCCAACGGCGGACTGAGACAGGGATAGGCAAACTGTTTTTT.

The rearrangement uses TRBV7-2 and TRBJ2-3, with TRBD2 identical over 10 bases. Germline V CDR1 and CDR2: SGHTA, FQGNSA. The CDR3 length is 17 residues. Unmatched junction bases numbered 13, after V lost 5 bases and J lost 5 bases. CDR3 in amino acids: CASSLDFSGGSKDTQYF. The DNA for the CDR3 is TGTGCCAGCAGCCTCGACTTTAGCGGGGGGTCAAAAGATACGCAGTATTTT.

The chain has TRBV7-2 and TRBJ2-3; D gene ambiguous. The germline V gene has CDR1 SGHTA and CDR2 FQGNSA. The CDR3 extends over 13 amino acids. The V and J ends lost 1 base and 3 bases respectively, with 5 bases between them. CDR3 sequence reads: CASSLDQTDTQYF. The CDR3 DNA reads TGTGCCAGCAGCTTAGACCAGACAGATACGCAGTATTTT.

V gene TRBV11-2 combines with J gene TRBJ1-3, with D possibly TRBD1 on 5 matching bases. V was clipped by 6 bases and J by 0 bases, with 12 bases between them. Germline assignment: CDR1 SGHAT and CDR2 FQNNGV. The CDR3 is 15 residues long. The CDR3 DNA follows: TGTGCCAGCAGGACCCCAGGGTTCTCTGGAAACACCATATATTTT. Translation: CASRTPGFSGNTIYF.

The CDR3 DNA reads TGTGCCAGCAGCCCTTGGGGACAGGGGGCCTCCTACGAGCAGTACTTC. This sequence encodes CASSPWGQGASYEQYF. The gene calls are TRBV5-6 and TRBJ2-7; TRBD1 matches at 12 bases. The CDR3 runs to 16 residues. CDR1 SGHDT and CDR2 YYEEEE come from the germline V gene. Trimming took 4 bases from V and 0 from J; bases not matched to a gene: 5.

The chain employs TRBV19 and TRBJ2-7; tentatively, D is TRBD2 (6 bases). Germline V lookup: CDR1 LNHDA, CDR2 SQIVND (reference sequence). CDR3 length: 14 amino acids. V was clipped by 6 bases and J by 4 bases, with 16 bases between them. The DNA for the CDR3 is TGTGCCAGTAGAGGTCGGAGGGTCCCTTACGAGCAGTACTTC. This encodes CASRGRRVPYEQYF.

The CDR3 protein is CASSLDLDTQYF. In DNA, the CDR3 is TGTGCCAGCAGCTTAGACCTAGATACGCAGTATTTT. The V gene is TRBV7-9, the J gene TRBJ2-3; D remains unclear. Germline CDR1 SEHNR, CDR2 FQNEAQ (reference sequence). V shed 1 base and J shed 5 bases, with 4 bases lying between them. This CDR3 spans 12 amino acids.

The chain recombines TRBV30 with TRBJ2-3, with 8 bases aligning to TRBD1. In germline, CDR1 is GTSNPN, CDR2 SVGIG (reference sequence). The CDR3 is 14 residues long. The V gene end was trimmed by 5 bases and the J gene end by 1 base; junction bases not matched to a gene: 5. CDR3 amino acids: CAWRTGTGTDTQYF. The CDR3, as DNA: TGTGCCTGGCGGACAGGGACCGGCACAGATACGCAGTATTTT.

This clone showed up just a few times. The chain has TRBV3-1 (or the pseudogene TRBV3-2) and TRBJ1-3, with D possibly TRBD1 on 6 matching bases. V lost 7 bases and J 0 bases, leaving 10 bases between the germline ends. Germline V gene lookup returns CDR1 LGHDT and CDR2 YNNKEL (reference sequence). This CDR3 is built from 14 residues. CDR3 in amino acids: CASTTGNSGNTIYF. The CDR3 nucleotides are TGTGCCAGCACCACAGGGAACTCTGGAAACACCATATATTTT.

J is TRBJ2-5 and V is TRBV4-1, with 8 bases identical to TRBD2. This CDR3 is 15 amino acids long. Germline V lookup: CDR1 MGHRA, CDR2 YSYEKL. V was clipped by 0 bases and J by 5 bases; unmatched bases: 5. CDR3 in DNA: TGCGCCAGCAGCCAAGAAGTTAGCGGGGCTGAGACCCAGTACTTC. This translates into CASSQEVSGAETQYF.

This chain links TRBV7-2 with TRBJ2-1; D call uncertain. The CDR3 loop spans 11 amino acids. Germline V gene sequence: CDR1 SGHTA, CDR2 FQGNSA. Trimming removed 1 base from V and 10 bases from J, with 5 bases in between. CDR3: CASSLVGEQFF. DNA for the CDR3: TGTGCCAGCAGCTTAGTAGGAGAGCAGTTCTTC.

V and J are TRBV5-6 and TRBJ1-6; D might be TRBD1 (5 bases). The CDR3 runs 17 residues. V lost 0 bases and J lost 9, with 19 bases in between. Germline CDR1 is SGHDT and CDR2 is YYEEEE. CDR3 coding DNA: TGTGCCAGCAGCTTGGCCAAACGGGGGACGCCAAGTTCACCCCTCCACTTT. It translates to CASSLAKRGTPSSPLHF.

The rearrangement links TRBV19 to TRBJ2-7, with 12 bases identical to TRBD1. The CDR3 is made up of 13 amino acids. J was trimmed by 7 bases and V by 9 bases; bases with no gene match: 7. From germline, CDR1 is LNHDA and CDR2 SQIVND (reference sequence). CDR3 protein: CASKGQGAGEQYF. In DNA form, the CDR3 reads TGTGCCAGCAAGGGACAGGGGGCGGGGGAGCAGTACTTC. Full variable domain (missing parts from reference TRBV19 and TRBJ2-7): DGGITQSPKYLFRKEGQNVTLSCEQNLNHDAMYWYRQDPGQGLRLIYYSQIVNDFQKGDIAEGYSVSREKKESFPLTVTSAQKNPTAFYLCASKGQGAGEQYFGPGTRLTVT.

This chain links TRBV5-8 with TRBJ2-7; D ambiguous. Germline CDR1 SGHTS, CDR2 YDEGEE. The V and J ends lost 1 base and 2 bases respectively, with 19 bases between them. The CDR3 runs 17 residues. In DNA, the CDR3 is TGTGCCAGCAGCTTGCAACCTTATCGACACGAAACCTACGAGCAGTACTTC. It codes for CASSLQPYRHETYEQYF.

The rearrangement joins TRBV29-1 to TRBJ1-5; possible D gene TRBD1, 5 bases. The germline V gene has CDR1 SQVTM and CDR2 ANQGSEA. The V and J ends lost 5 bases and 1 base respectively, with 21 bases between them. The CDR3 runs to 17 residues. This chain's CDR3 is CSVRSPQHRRSNQPQHF. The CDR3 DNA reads TGCAGCGTTAGAAGTCCGCAGCACAGGCGAAGCAATCAGCCCCAGCATTTT.

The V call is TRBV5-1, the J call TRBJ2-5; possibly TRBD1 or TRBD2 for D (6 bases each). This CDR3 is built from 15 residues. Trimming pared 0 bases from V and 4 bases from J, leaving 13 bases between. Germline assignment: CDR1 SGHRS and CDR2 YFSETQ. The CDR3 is CASSLEGRGGETQYF. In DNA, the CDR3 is TGCGCCAGCAGCTTGGAAGGCAGGGGAGGAGAGACCCAGTACTTC.

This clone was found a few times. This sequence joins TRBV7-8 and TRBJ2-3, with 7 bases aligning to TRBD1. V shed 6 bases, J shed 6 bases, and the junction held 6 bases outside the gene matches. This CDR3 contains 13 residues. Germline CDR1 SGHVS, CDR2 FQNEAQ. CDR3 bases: TGTGCCAGCAGGAGGGGGCTTGCCGATACGCAGTATTTT. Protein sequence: CASRRGLADTQYF.

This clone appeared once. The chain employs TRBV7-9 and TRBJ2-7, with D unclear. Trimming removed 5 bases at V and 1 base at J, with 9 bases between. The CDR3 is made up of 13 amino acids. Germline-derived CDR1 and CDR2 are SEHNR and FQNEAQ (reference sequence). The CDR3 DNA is TGTGCCAGCAGCCCCCGAAGTTCCTACGAGCAGTACTTC. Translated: CASSPRSSYEQYF.

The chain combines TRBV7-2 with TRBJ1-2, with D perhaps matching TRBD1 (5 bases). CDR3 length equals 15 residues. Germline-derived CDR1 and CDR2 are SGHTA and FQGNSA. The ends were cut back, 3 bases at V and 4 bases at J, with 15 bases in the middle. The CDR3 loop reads CASSFWDVGIYGYTF. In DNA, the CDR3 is TGTGCCAGCAGCTTCTGGGACGTTGGTATCTATGGCTACACCTTC.

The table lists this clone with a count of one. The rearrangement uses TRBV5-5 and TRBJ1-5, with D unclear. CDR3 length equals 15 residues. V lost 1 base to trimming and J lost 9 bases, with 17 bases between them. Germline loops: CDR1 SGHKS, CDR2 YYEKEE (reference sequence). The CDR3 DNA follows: TGTGCCAGCAGCTTGTCAGCCGAGATGAGTCGGCCCCAGCATTTT. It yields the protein CASSLSAEMSRPQHF.

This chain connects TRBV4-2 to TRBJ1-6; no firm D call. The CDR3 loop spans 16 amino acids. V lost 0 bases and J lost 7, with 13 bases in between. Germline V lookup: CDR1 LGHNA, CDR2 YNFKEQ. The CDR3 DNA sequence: TGTGCCAGCAGCCAAGAGATGGGCAGAAGGAATTCACCCCTCCACTTT. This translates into CASSQEMGRRNSPLHF.

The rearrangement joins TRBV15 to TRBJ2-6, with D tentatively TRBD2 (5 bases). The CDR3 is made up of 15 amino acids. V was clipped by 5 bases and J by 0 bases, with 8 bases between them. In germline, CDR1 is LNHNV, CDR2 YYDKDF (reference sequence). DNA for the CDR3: TGTGCCACCAGCGAGGGTCTCTCTGGGGCCAACGTCCTGACTTTC. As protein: CATSEGLSGANVLTF. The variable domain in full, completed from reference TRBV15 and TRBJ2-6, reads DAMVIQNPRYQVTQFGKPVTLSCSQTLNHNVMYWYQQKSSQAPKLLFHYYDKDFNNEADTPDNFQSRRPNTSFCFLDIRSPGLGDTAMYLCATSEGLSGANVLTFGAGSRLTVL.

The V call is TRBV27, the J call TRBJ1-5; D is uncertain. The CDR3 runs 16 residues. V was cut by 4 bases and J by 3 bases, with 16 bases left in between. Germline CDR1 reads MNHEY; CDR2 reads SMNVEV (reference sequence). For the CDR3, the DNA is TGTGCCAGCAGTTCCCTAGAGGTGGGGTACAATCAGCCCCAGCATTTT. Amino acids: CASSSLEVGYNQPQHF.

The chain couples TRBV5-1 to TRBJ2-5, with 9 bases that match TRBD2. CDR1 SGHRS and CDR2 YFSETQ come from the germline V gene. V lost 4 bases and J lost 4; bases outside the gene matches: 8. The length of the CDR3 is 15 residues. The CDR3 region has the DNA TGCGCCAGCAGCGCCCTAGCGGGGCAATTAGAGACCCAGTACTTC. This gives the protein CASSALAGQLETQYF. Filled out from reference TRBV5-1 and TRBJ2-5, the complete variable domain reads KAGVTQTPRYLIKTRGQQVTLSCSPISGHRSVSWYQQTPGQGLQFLFEYFSETQRNKGNFPGRFSGRQFSNSRSEMNVSTLELGDSALYLCASSALAGQLETQYFGPGTRLLVL.

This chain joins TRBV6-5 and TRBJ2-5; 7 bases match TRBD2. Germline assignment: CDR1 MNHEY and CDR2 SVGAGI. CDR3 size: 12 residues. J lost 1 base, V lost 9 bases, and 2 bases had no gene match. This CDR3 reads CARAGPQETQYF. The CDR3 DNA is TGTGCCAGAGCGGGGCCCCAAGAGACCCAGTACTTC.